This T cell receptor beta chain is drawn from a study of technical replicates of blood from a few donors. The data were produced by immunoSEQ multiplex PCR, yet TCRdb's version contains in-frame clones alone and is incomplete. The sample includes 70,000 to 80,000 clones, roughly 96% of them seen just once. The CDR3 covers 15 residues. CDR1 WNHNN and CDR2 SYGVQD come from the germline V gene (reference sequence). The V and J ends lost 5 bases and 2 bases respectively, with 16 bases between them. The sequencing input was T cells isolated from PBMCs. The sequence came from a human donor in good health. The V gene is TRBV10-1, the J gene TRBJ2-7; tentatively, D is TRBD1 (6 bases). The CDR3 nucleotides read TGCGCCAGCAGTCTTGTCGGGACAAATACCTACGAGCAGTACTTC. As protein: CASSLVGTNTYEQYF.